The subject of this entry is one T cell receptor beta chain. Its target antigen remains unknown. Per-base quality was not reported, and no clone a single base away is much larger than it. As encoded in the germline V gene, CDR1 is MGHRA while CDR2 is YSYEKL. Counted from cysteine to phenylalanine, this CDR3 has 14 amino acids. Only the CDR3 portion is preserved as DNA: 42 bases, with reading frame beginning at the first base. Trimming takes 1 base off V and 2 bases off J; junction bases not matched to a gene: 0. The source of the sample is a study of blood T cell repertoires in COVID-19 (dated by TCRdb to 2020 to 2022). About the study as a whole: Samples from collaborators originated in the United States, Italy and Spain and spanned both the acute and convalescent phases of COVID-19. The prospective study material was composed of cDNA or gDNA derived from T cells, B-cell-depleted T cells, or PBMCs. The dataset comprised deeply sampled blood TCRbeta repertoires from subjects exposed to, actively infected with, or recovered from COVID-19. A freely available public database, intended as a resource for researchers studying the immune response to SARS-CoV-2, is where the repertoires were released. Samples were obtained from the ongoing ImmuneRACE study (first 160 participants) and from 1,254 subjects provided by 6 global collaborators. Sample metadata almost always included a de-identified subject ID, COVID-19 status, age in years and sex. HLA class I and class II types, where available, came from metadata supplied by the sample provider rather than from assay-based typing. Points the paper makes about the study in general: Clinical and demographic metadata were provided uncurated, with the amount varying by source and participant.

The immunoSEQ Assay, a bias-controlled multiplex PCR, was used to amplify TCRbeta CDR3 regions from genomic DNA. In the paper's pipeline: The number of nucleated cells in each sample was estimated by amplification of reference gene primers within the assay. To quantify the absolute abundance of each unique TCRbeta CDR3 rearrangement, sequence reads were collapsed and filtered. For each sample, productive Simpson clonality was calculated as the square root of Simpson's diversity index over productive rearrangements. Entries here come from immuneACCESS through TCRdb and include only in-frame sequences with V and J called. Some clones fail to appear in such tables; in the studies checked, an unresolved V gene covers under half of the shortfall, and the cause of the remainder is unknown. V and J calls and clone size are those listed in that table; D and trimming were worked out from the DNA. This sample has 50,000 or so clones in its table, and roughly 82% of those were observed once. Clones ranked in the top ten supply roughly 2.1% of the sample.

Collaborating institutions collected whole blood in K2EDTA tubes following their own protocols. For TCRbeta analysis, collaborators shipped samples in one of three forms: frozen whole blood, isolated PBMCs, or DNA extracted from either of those sample types. Rearrangement joined TRBV4-1 to TRBJ2-7; TRBD1 agrees with 9 junctional bases. The sequenced sample was peripheral blood. The TCR sequence derives from a woman in her sixties or seventies with acute or convalescent COVID-19. The nucleotide sequence is given as TGCGCCAGCAGCCAAGGGGACAGGGCCTACGAGCAGTACTTC. Its coded protein is CASSQGDRAYEQYF.